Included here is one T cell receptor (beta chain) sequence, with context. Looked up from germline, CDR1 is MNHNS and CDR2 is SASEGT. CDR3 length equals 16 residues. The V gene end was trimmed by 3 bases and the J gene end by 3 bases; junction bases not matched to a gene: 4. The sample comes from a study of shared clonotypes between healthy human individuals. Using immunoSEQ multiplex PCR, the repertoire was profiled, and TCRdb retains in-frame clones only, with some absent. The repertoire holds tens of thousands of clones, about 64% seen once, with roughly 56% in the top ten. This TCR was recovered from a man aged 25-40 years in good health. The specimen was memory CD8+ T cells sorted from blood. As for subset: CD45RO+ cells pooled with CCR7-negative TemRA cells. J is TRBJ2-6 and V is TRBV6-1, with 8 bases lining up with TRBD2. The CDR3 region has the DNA TGTGCCAGCAGTGAGCGGGGGGCAGGTGGGGCCAACGTCCTGACTTTC. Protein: CASSERGAGGANVLTF.